The next 18 T cell receptor beta chains were all read from a single sample in a study of cytomegalovirus exposure and HLA in healthy donors. PCR amplification relied on 60 Vbeta primers (plus 13 Jbeta primers). Only in-frame clones appear in the TCRdb table, and some are missing; sequencing was by immunoSEQ multiplex PCR. The top ten clones hold 2.2% of a sample with approximately 120,000 clones, around 81% of them seen once. The sequenced material came from PBMCs. Receptors were obtained from a woman under 40 in good health and CMV-seronegative.

V is TRBV6-5 and J is TRBJ2-5; 9 nucleotides agree with TRBD1. This CDR3 comprises 14 residues. V shed 5 bases and J 4 bases; nucleotides not matched to a gene: 5. Per the germline V gene, CDR1 is MNHEY and CDR2 is SVGAGI. CDR3 in amino acids: CASSKQGAVETQYF. CDR3 nucleotides: TGTGCCAGCAGTAAACAGGGGGCTGTAGAGACCCAGTACTTC.

The chain carries TRBV7-9 and TRBJ2-1; 9 nucleotides agree with TRBD2. CDR1 SEHNR and CDR2 FQNEAQ come from the germline V gene (reference sequence). This CDR3 comprises 17 residues. After removal of 5 bases from V and 0 bases from J, the junction contained 8 bases not matched to a gene. The DNA for the CDR3 is TGTGCCAGCAGCCGCAGGTCTAGCGGGGTCTCCTACAATGAGCAGTTCTTC. Protein product: CASSRRSSGVSYNEQFF.

The sample holds a few counts of this clone. Different DNA sequences within this sample yield the same CDR3. The CDR3 DNA follows: TGTGCCAGCAGCTCCAACTATGGCTACACCTTC. Its protein product is CASSSNYGYTF. The J gene is TRBJ1-2, the V gene TRBV28, with D hard to call. Trimming cost V 6 bases and J 2 bases, with 4 bases left between them. This CDR3 is built from 11 residues. Germline V lookup: CDR1 MDHEN, CDR2 SYDVKM.

V usage is TRBV11-3 and J usage is TRBJ2-2; maybe TRBD1 (6 bases). In germline, CDR1 is SGHNT, CDR2 YENEEA. The V end lost 4 bases, the J end lost 6 bases, and 12 bases lay between the germline ends. The CDR3 spans 14 residues. The CDR3 reads CASSSPDRSGELFF. CDR3 DNA: TGTGCCAGCAGCTCACCGGACAGATCCGGGGAGCTGTTTTTT.

The V gene is TRBV7-2, the J gene TRBJ2-3; a possible D gene is TRBD1 (6 bases). Germline V gene lookup returns CDR1 SGHTA and CDR2 FQGNSA. The CDR3 is made up of 16 amino acids. Trimming shortened V by 5 bases and J by 2 bases, and 17 bases separated the two germline ends. CDR3 in amino acids: CASSPQGYLDTDTQYF. The CDR3 DNA is TGTGCCAGCAGCCCCCAGGGGTACCTAGACACAGATACGCAGTATTTT.

This clone was picked up a small number of times. The J gene is TRBJ1-2, the V gene TRBV29-1, with D maybe TRBD1 (6 bases). Germline V gene data show CDR1 as SQVTM and CDR2 as ANQGSEA. The V end lost 6 bases, the J end lost 8 bases, and 22 bases lay between the germline ends. The CDR3 is 14 amino acids. The CDR3 DNA follows: TGCAGCGTCCTCCGGGGGGCATTAGCGGGCGGCTACACCTTC. It is translated as CSVLRGALAGGYTF.

A word on this clone: The identical CDR3 is also encoded by other nucleotide sequences in the sample. The chain joins TRBV7-9 to TRBJ2-7; TRBD1 might be the D (6 bases). The ends were cut back, 5 bases at V and 4 bases at J, with 15 bases in the middle. This CDR3 contains 14 residues. In germline, CDR1 is SEHNR, CDR2 FQNEAQ (reference sequence). CDR3 coding DNA: TGTGCCAGCAGCACACAAAAGGGGGTTTACGAGCAGTACTTC. Encoded protein: CASSTQKGVYEQYF.

This sequence joins TRBV18 and TRBJ2-5; D is possibly TRBD2 (5 bases). V was shortened by 3 bases and J by 4 bases, with 15 bases between the two germline ends. Per the germline V gene, CDR1 is KGHSH and CDR2 is LQKENI. The CDR3 extends over 15 amino acids. In nucleotides, the CDR3 is TGTGCCAGCTCACCTCGAGTGCGGGCGGGAGAGACCCAGTACTTC. It codes for CASSPRVRAGETQYF.

A single count supports this clone. The V call is TRBV5-1, the J call TRBJ1-5; 7 bases match TRBD1. Germline V gives CDR1 SGHRS, CDR2 YFSETQ. With V trimmed by 1 base and J by 6 bases, 7 bases remained unmatched. This CDR3 has 15 residues. The CDR3 sequence: CASSLNGGGPQPQHF. CDR3 bases: TGCGCCAGCAGCTTGAATGGAGGGGGCCCTCAGCCCCAGCATTTT.

This sequence joins TRBV4-1 and TRBJ2-7; 8 bases match TRBD2. V lost 1 base, J lost 1 base, and 6 bases stayed unmatched. CDR1 and CDR2 (germline): MGHRA, YSYEKL. This CDR3 comprises 16 residues. The CDR3 DNA sequence: TGCGCCAGCAGCCAAGGGGACGGGAGGGGGTCCTACGAGCAGTACTTC. It yields the protein CASSQGDGRGSYEQYF.

The V gene is TRBV28, the J gene TRBJ2-7; 8 nucleotides line up with TRBD1. Germline loops: CDR1 MDHEN, CDR2 SYDVKM. After removal of 5 bases from V and 2 bases from J, the junction contained 5 bases not matched to a gene. This CDR3 contains 14 residues. The CDR3 DNA follows: TGTGCCAGCAGTCAGCCGGGACAGGCCTACGAGCAGTACTTC. This encodes CASSQPGQAYEQYF.

The CDR3 sequence is CATSRDMAGGKNTEAFF. In DNA, the CDR3 is TGTGCCACCAGCAGAGATATGGCAGGGGGTAAGAACACTGAAGCTTTCTTT. The chain carries TRBV15 and TRBJ1-1; 7 nucleotides line up with TRBD1. Germline V CDR1 and CDR2: LNHNV, YYDKDF (reference sequence). Losses at the gene ends were 0 bases for V and 1 base for J; bases not matched to a gene: 8. The CDR3 totals 17 residues.

The chain joins TRBV6-5 to TRBJ1-4, with 8 bases aligning to TRBD1. The CDR3 has 16 residues. Germline V gene sequence: CDR1 MNHEY, CDR2 SVGAGI. The V segment lost 0 bases and the J segment 7 bases; nucleotides outside the gene matches: 7. The CDR3 loop reads CASSYSPTGDSEKLFF. The CDR3 DNA reads TGTGCCAGCAGTTACTCACCGACAGGGGATAGTGAAAAACTGTTTTTT.

This clone was observed a handful of times. The CDR3 spells CAISESGGTYEQYF. The CDR3, as DNA: TGTGCCATCAGTGAGTCCGGGGGGACCTACGAGCAGTACTTC. The rearrangement uses TRBV10-3 and TRBJ2-7, with 7 positions matching TRBD2. The germline V gene encodes CDR1 ENHRY and CDR2 SYGVKD. There are 14 residues in the CDR3. With 0 bases clipped from V and 2 bases from J, the junction kept 1 base outside the gene matches.

The chain joins TRBV18 to TRBJ2-7; TRBD2 matches at 8 bases. V shed 2 bases, J shed 4 bases, and the junction held 13 bases outside the gene matches. CDR1 and CDR2 (germline): KGHSH, LQKENI. The CDR3 extends over 17 amino acids. Written as DNA, the CDR3 is TGTGCCAGCTCACCAACGTGGGCCGGGAGGGCCGGGTACGAGCAGTACTTC. It codes for CASSPTWAGRAGYEQYF. Full variable domain (remainder filled in from reference TRBV18 and TRBJ2-7): NAGVMQNPRHLVRRRGQEARLRCSPMKGHSHVYWYRQLPEEGLKFMVYLQKENIIDESGMPKERFSAEFPKEGPSILRIQQVVRGDSAAYFCASSPTWAGRAGYEQYFGPGTRLTVT.

The chain employs TRBV5-6 and TRBJ2-4; 10 bases line up with TRBD2. The CDR3 sequence is 13 residues long. Per germline, CDR1 SGHDT and CDR2 YYEEEE. J lost 6 bases, V lost 4 bases, and 1 base had no gene match. The CDR3 DNA sequence: TGTGCCAGCAGCAGACTAGCGGGAAACATTCAGTACTTC. Translating gives CASSRLAGNIQYF.

The chain is built from TRBV4-1 and TRBJ1-1, with D maybe TRBD1 (5 bases). In germline, CDR1 is MGHRA, CDR2 YSYEKL. V was cut by 4 bases and J by 1 base, with 16 bases left in between. This CDR3 region has 16 residues. As DNA, the CDR3 is TGCGCCAGCAGCCTGAAGGGGCGCAGGGCGAACACTGAAGCTTTCTTT. The encoded protein is CASSLKGRRANTEAFF.

The chain recombines TRBV5-6 with TRBJ2-7; TRBD2 agrees at 7 bases. Germline loops: CDR1 SGHDT, CDR2 YYEEEE. There are 17 residues in the CDR3. V trimming: 0 bases; J trimming: 2 bases; junction bases outside the gene matches: 11. The CDR3 sequence is CASSLVSSGSPPYEQYF. CDR3 DNA: TGTGCCAGCAGCTTGGTGTCTAGCGGCTCACCCCCCTACGAGCAGTACTTC.